A selection of T cell receptor beta chains follows, all from one sample in a study of PD-1 blockade in mismatch repair-deficient tumors. Some clones are missing from TCRdb's copy, which holds only in-frame ones; the method was immunoSEQ multiplex PCR. The sample holds around 23,000 clones, around 80% seen once. The sample consisted of peripheral blood, taken 12 weeks after starting pembrolizumab. The receptors shown here come from an adult with mismatch repair-deficient cancer. CDR3s include the opening cysteine and the closing phenylalanine or tryptophan. D genes are given only for firm matches. Clone size is shown for a subset of rows, as once, few, many or a class of expanded clone.

CDR3,DNA,size,D,V,length,J
CASSSVGVVDTQYF,TGTGCCAGCAGTTCAGTGGGAGTAGTAGATACGCAGTATTTT,once,NA,TRBV28,14,TRBJ2-3
CASSLDPGVDTEAFF,TGTGCCAGCAGCTTAGATCCAGGGGTCGACACTGAAGCTTTCTTT,once,NA,TRBV11-2,15,TRBJ1-1
CASSLKNQGHTDTQYF,TGTGCCAGCAGCTTGAAGAACCAGGGGCACACAGATACGCAGTATTTT,NA,NA,TRBV5-6,16,TRBJ2-3
CASKKANQPQHF,TGTGCCAGTAAAAAGGCCAATCAGCCCCAGCATTTT,NA,NA,TRBV19,12,TRBJ1-5
CASSPPVGAFGREERAFF,TGTGCCAGCAGCCCTCCCGTCGGGGCGTTCGGCAGGGAGGAGCGAGCTTTCTTT,NA,NA,TRBV9,18,TRBJ1-1
CASSDTHRARQPQHF,TGTGCCAGCAGTGACACACACAGGGCCAGACAGCCCCAGCATTTT,NA,NA,TRBV6-1,15,TRBJ1-5
CASSQQSRSRGTYEQYF,TGTGCCAGCAGCCAACAGTCTCGGTCCAGGGGGACCTACGAGCAGTACTTC,few,TRBD1,TRBV14,17,TRBJ2-7
CASSDFPGVGYEQYF,TGCGCCAGCAGCGACTTTCCAGGGGTCGGATACGAGCAGTACTTC,NA,NA,TRBV5-1,15,TRBJ2-7
CAGSGLAGTQETQYF,TGTGCCGGGTCTGGACTAGCGGGGACCCAAGAGACCCAGTACTTC,NA,TRBD2,TRBV6-1,15,TRBJ2-5
CAVTGLAGVISGANVLTF,TGCGCCGTTACGGGACTAGCGGGCGTCATCTCTGGGGCCAACGTCCTGACTTTC,NA,TRBD2,TRBV10-2,18,TRBJ2-6
CASSWRSGISYNEQFF,TGTGCCAGCAGTTGGCGGTCGGGTATCTCCTACAATGAGCAGTTCTTC,NA,NA,TRBV6-5,16,TRBJ2-1
CASSDSGRAYEQYF,TGCGCCAGCAGTGACTCCGGGAGAGCCTACGAGCAGTACTTC,few,NA,TRBV10-1,14,TRBJ2-7
CASSLPDRSPNYSNQPQHF,TGTGCCAGCAGCTTGCCCGACAGGAGCCCGAATTATAGCAATCAGCCCCAGCATTTT,NA,NA,TRBV7-4,19,TRBJ1-5
CASSLGPRMGELFF,TGTGCCAGCAGCTTAGGACCCCGGATGGGGGAGCTGTTTTTT,NA,NA,TRBV11-2,14,TRBJ2-2
CASSTEVGGQYEQYF,TGTGCCAGCAGCACCGAGGTGGGAGGGCAGTACGAGCAGTACTTC,NA,TRBD2,TRBV11-2,15,TRBJ2-7
CASSLTPAAKANYGYTF,TGCGCCAGCAGCTTGACCCCCGCAGCGAAAGCTAACTATGGCTACACCTTC,NA,NA,TRBV5-1,17,TRBJ1-2
CAWSADWIAYNEQFF,TGTGCCTGGAGTGCCGACTGGATCGCCTACAATGAGCAGTTCTTC,NA,NA,TRBV30,15,TRBJ2-1
CASSWSSANTEAFF,TGTGCCAGCAGCTGGTCCAGTGCGAACACTGAAGCTTTCTTT,NA,NA,TRBV7-9,14,TRBJ1-1
CASRPSWETDTQYF,TGTGCCAGTAGGCCGTCGTGGGAAACAGATACGCAGTATTTT,NA,NA,TRBV19,14,TRBJ2-3
CASSLGQSGHGYTF,TGTGCCAGCAGTCTAGGACAGTCTGGACATGGCTACACCTTC,NA,NA,TRBV28,14,TRBJ1-2
CASRYDRGLETQYF,TGTGCCAGCAGATACGACAGGGGGCTTGAGACCCAGTACTTC,NA,TRBD1,TRBV28,14,TRBJ2-5
CASSEVGGGQPQHF,TGTGCCAGCAGTGAAGTTGGCGGGGGCCAGCCCCAGCATTTT,NA,NA,TRBV2,14,TRBJ1-5
CASSLGEQWNEQFF,TGCGCCAGCAGCTTGGGCGAACAGTGGAATGAGCAGTTCTTC,NA,NA,TRBV5-1,14,TRBJ2-1
CASSPRGPDTQYF,TGTGCCAGCAGCCCCCGAGGACCAGATACGCAGTATTTT,NA,NA,TRBV7-9,13,TRBJ2-3
CASSYLGKETQYF,TGTGCCAGCAGTTATTTAGGGAAAGAGACCCAGTACTTC,few,NA,TRBV6-6,13,TRBJ2-5
CASSLGARLAGEETQYF,TGCGCCAGCAGCTTGGGAGCGAGACTAGCGGGAGAAGAGACCCAGTACTTC,once,TRBD2,TRBV5-1,17,TRBJ2-5
CASSRQGNHQPQHF,TGTGCCAGTAGTAGACAGGGTAACCATCAGCCCCAGCATTTT,NA,TRBD1,TRBV19,14,TRBJ1-5
CASSLAGVNNEQFF,TGCGCCAGCAGCTTGGCAGGGGTCAACAATGAGCAGTTCTTC,NA,NA,TRBV5-1,14,TRBJ2-1
CASSLLNQPQHF,TGTGCCAGCAGCTTGTTAAACCAGCCCCAGCATTTT,few,NA,TRBV5-6,12,TRBJ1-5
CASSTSRLAGDEQFF,TGTGCCAGTAGTACCAGCCGACTAGCGGGAGATGAGCAGTTCTTC,NA,TRBD2,TRBV19,15,TRBJ2-1
CASSLPGYEQYF,TGTGCCAGCAGCCTACCGGGGTACGAGCAGTACTTC,few,NA,TRBV7-9,12,TRBJ2-7
CASSFGSANEQFF,TGTGCCAGCAGCTTTGGGAGTGCCAATGAGCAGTTCTTC,NA,NA,TRBV7-3,13,TRBJ2-1
CASSLGTATEAFF,TGTGCCAGCAGCTTGGGGACAGCCACTGAAGCTTTCTTT,NA,NA,TRBV5-5,13,TRBJ1-1
CASSFKNPSGWETQYF,TGTGCCAGCAGCTTTAAAAACCCTAGTGGTTGGGAGACCCAGTACTTC,NA,NA,TRBV7-6,16,TRBJ2-5
CASSDRLWQPQHF,TGTGCCAGCAGTGACAGACTTTGGCAGCCCCAGCATTTT,NA,NA,TRBV28,13,TRBJ1-5
CASSAQGSDTIYF,TGCGCCAGCAGCGCCCAGGGGTCGGACACCATATATTTT,NA,NA,TRBV5-1,13,TRBJ1-3
CASSRQGGGNTIYF,TGCGCCAGCAGCCGACAGGGGGGTGGAAACACCATATATTTT,NA,TRBD1,TRBV4-1,14,TRBJ1-3
CASSMGHNTGELFF,TGTGCCAGTAGTATGGGTCATAACACCGGGGAGCTGTTTTTT,NA,NA,TRBV19,14,TRBJ2-2
CASSPPEGQPTDTQYF,TGCGCCAGCAGCCCCCCAGAGGGGCAACCCACAGATACGCAGTATTTT,NA,NA,TRBV23-1,16,TRBJ2-3
CASSPSSSGTEQYF,TGTGCCAGCAGTCCCTCTAGTAGCGGGACCGAGCAGTACTTC,NA,TRBD2,TRBV6-6,14,TRBJ2-7
CASSLSGRYTF,TGTGCCAGCAGCTTATCAGGTCGCTACACCTTC,NA,NA,TRBV5-6,11,TRBJ1-2
CASSYGADQPQHF,TGTGCCAGTAGTTACGGGGCCGATCAGCCCCAGCATTTT,few,NA,TRBV19,13,TRBJ1-5
CASSLGLAGYNEQFF,TGTGCCAGCAGCCTCGGACTAGCGGGGTACAATGAGCAGTTCTTC,NA,TRBD2,TRBV11-2,15,TRBJ2-1
CASSQAASGSYNEQFF,TGCGCCAGCAGCCAAGCGGCGTCGGGTTCGTACAATGAGCAGTTCTTC,few,NA,TRBV4-1,16,TRBJ2-1
CASSGLAVADTQYF,TGTGCCAGTAGCGGACTAGCGGTTGCAGATACGCAGTATTTT,NA,TRBD2,TRBV19,14,TRBJ2-3
CASSEQGDTGELFF,TGTGCCAGCAGTGAACAGGGGGACACCGGGGAGCTGTTTTTT,NA,TRBD1,TRBV6-1,14,TRBJ2-2
CASSRLDSPYEQYF,TGTGCCAGCAGCCGTCTAGACAGCCCCTACGAGCAGTACTTC,few,NA,TRBV11-3,14,TRBJ2-7
CASSRQGYEQYF,TGTGCCAGTAGTCGACAGGGGTACGAGCAGTACTTC,NA,TRBD1,TRBV19,12,TRBJ2-7
CASSPQSAEAFF,TGTGCCAGCAGCCCGCAGAGCGCTGAAGCTTTCTTT,NA,NA,TRBV5-6,12,TRBJ1-1
CASSWAGGSSYEQYF,TGTGCCAGCAGTTGGGCGGGAGGGAGCTCCTACGAGCAGTACTTC,NA,TRBD2,TRBV27,15,TRBJ2-7
CASSFGGRAGELFF,TGTGCCAGCAGCTTCGGGGGACGCGCCGGGGAGCTGTTTTTT,NA,NA,TRBV11-2,14,TRBJ2-2
CASSLIGGGKTQYF,TGTGCCAGCAGTTTAATCGGGGGCGGAAAGACCCAGTACTTC,NA,NA,TRBV27,14,TRBJ2-5